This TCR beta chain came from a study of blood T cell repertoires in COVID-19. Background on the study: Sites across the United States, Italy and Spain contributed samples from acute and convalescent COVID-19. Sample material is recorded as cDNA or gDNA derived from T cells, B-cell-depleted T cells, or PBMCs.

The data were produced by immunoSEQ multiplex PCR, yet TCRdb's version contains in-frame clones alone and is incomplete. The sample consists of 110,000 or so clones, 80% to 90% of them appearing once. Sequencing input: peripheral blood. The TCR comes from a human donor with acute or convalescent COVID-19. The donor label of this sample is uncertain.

The CDR3 protein is CASSYYLRSGRTPGNQPQHF. CDR3 bases: TGTGCCAGCAGTTACTATTTAAGAAGCGGCAGAACCCCTGGCAATCAGCCCCAGCATTTT. The chain carries TRBV6-2 or TRBV6-3 and TRBJ1-5; D is undetermined. The CDR3 consists of 20 residues. V was pared by 1 base and J by 2 bases, with 24 bases between. Germline V gene lookup returns CDR1 MNHEY and CDR2 SVGEGT.